A single T cell receptor beta chain is shown here with its context. Profiled with immunoSEQ multiplex PCR; TCRdb holds only in-frame clones, not every one. The data show about 110,000 clones, 60% to 80% seen once. The data belong to a study of blood T cell repertoires in COVID-19. Study information: In each case, the material was cDNA or gDNA derived from T cells, B-cell-depleted T cells, or PBMCs.

Trimming at V came to 4 bases and at J to 1 base, leaving 4 bases not matched to a gene. The CDR3 runs to 14 residues. Germline CDR1 and CDR2: SGHRS and YFSETQ. Material: peripheral blood. The source is a woman older than 75 with active or convalescent COVID-19. The chain couples TRBV5-1 to TRBJ2-7; TRBD1 agrees at 8 bases. CDR3 sequence: CASSIWDRSYEQYF. DNA of the CDR3: TGCGCCAGCAGCATATGGGACAGGTCCTACGAGCAGTACTTC.